The 18 T cell receptor beta chains presented below share a single source sample, sequenced in a study of blood T cell repertoires in COVID-19. Some clones are missing from TCRdb's copy, which holds only in-frame ones; the method was immunoSEQ multiplex PCR. Among hundreds of thousands of clones listed, approximately 90% were seen once. Sequencing was done on a sample of peripheral blood. The receptors originated from a woman aged 50 to 65 with active or convalescent COVID-19.

This chain uses TRBV6-5 with TRBJ2-1; TRBD2 might be the D (5 bases). This CDR3 is built from 12 residues. V was trimmed by 5 bases and J by 9 bases, leaving 11 bases between them. From germline, CDR1 is MNHEY and CDR2 SVGAGI. CDR3 protein: CASSQSGSEQFF. The CDR3 nucleotides read TGTGCCAGCAGTCAATCGGGGAGTGAGCAGTTCTTC.

The chain joins TRBV6-2 or TRBV6-3 to TRBJ2-7; 13 nucleotides line up with TRBD2. From germline, CDR1 is MNHEY and CDR2 SVGEGT. CDR3 length equals 16 residues. Trimming took 6 bases from V and 2 from J; bases not matched to a gene: 7. Written as DNA, the CDR3 is TGTGCCAGCAGCCTCCCGGGACTAGCGGGACCCTACGAGCAGTACTTC. Encoded protein: CASSLPGLAGPYEQYF.

To note about this clone: This sample includes further DNA sequences coding for the same CDR3. This sequence joins TRBV18 and TRBJ1-1; D gene unclear. V lost 2 bases, J lost 1 base, and 5 bases lay in between. Germline lookup yields CDR1 KGHSH and CDR2 LQKENI. The CDR3 totals 13 residues. The DNA for the CDR3 is TGTGCCAGCTCACCAGGCAGGAACACTGAAGCTTTCTTT. This encodes CASSPGRNTEAFF.

This chain links TRBV18 with TRBJ2-6; D call uncertain. This CDR3 is built from 17 residues. Trimming cost V 0 bases and J 2 bases, with 11 bases left between them. Germline-derived CDR1 and CDR2 are KGHSH and LQKENI. The CDR3 sequence: CASSPPTMEAGANVLTF. CDR3 DNA: TGTGCCAGCTCACCACCGACAATGGAAGCTGGGGCCAACGTCCTGACTTTC.

This clone was counted between two and nine times. The chain links TRBV18 to TRBJ1-2; 12 positions match TRBD1. The ends lost 2 bases at V and 3 bases at J; junction bases unmatched: 7. The germline gives CDR1 KGHSH, CDR2 LQKENI. This CDR3 is 17 amino acids long. The CDR3: CASSPLGTGGEDYGYTF. The CDR3 DNA reads TGTGCCAGCTCACCATTAGGGACAGGGGGCGAGGACTATGGCTACACCTTC.

The chain carries TRBV6-4 and TRBJ2-2, with a weak D call TRBD2 (5 bases). CDR1 is MRHNA, CDR2 SNTAGT, per germline. V was clipped by 6 bases and J by 4 bases, with 12 bases between them. The CDR3 has 14 residues. The CDR3 DNA follows: TGTGCCAGCAGGCCGCGGGCCTCCACCGGGGAGCTGTTTTTT. Amino acid sequence: CASRPRASTGELFF.

This rearrangement joins TRBV5-4 to TRBJ2-7; 9 bases map to TRBD2. This CDR3 contains 17 residues. V trimming: 0 bases; J trimming: 6 bases; junction bases outside the gene matches: 13. CDR1 is SGHNT and CDR2 is YYREEE in the germline V gene (reference sequence). CDR3: CASSLARLSGSFSEQYF. The CDR3 DNA reads as TGTGCCAGCAGCTTGGCCCGCCTTAGCGGGAGTTTCAGCGAGCAGTACTTC.

The V and J genes are TRBV4-3 and TRBJ1-1, with TRBD1 as a possible D gene (5 bases). V was clipped by 3 bases and J by 4 bases, with 15 bases between them. CDR3 length equals 15 residues. Germline V gene data show CDR1 as LGHNA and CDR2 as YSLEER. The CDR3 is CASSQSQAYSTEAFF. The CDR3 region has the DNA TGCGCCAGCAGCCAGTCACAGGCTTACTCCACTGAAGCTTTCTTT.

V and J are TRBV28 and TRBJ2-3; 8 nucleotides align to TRBD1. V lost 6 bases and J lost 2; bases outside the gene matches: 4. Germline lookup yields CDR1 MDHEN and CDR2 SYDVKM. This CDR3 comprises 14 residues. CDR3 region: CASSSGQVTDTQYF. The CDR3 DNA reads TGTGCCAGCAGCTCGGGACAGGTCACAGATACGCAGTATTTT.

The chain links TRBV7-8 to TRBJ2-1; 11 bases agree with TRBD1. This CDR3 contains 17 residues. The V gene's germline CDR1 is SGHVS and CDR2 FQNEAQ. Trimming cost V 1 base and J 8 bases; bases outside gene matches: 10. Here the CDR3 DNA reads TGTGCCAGCAGCTTAGAATTAGGGACAGGGGGTTATGATGAGCAGTTCTTC. This encodes CASSLELGTGGYDEQFF.

This chain links TRBV4-1 with TRBJ1-1, with 7 bases aligning to TRBD1. J lost 6 bases, V lost 0 bases, and 4 bases had no gene match. Looked up from germline, CDR1 is MGHRA and CDR2 is YSYEKL. This CDR3 spans 14 amino acids. CDR3: CASSQDLQGAEAFF. DNA for the CDR3: TGCGCCAGCAGCCAAGATCTTCAGGGGGCTGAAGCTTTCTTT.

The genes are TRBV11-1 and TRBJ1-1; TRBD1 aligns across 9 bases. Germline V CDR1 and CDR2: SGHAT, FQDESV (reference sequence). V trimming: 5 bases; J trimming: 4 bases; junction bases outside the gene matches: 5. This CDR3 is 14 amino acids long. The CDR3 coding sequence is TGTGCCAGCAGCCTGGGACAGGGTGGCACTGAAGCTTTCTTT. This translates into CASSLGQGGTEAFF.

This clone has a single count. The V and J genes are TRBV12-5 and TRBJ2-1, with D possibly matching TRBD1 (6 bases). The CDR3 runs to 11 residues. Trimming removed 11 bases from V and 9 bases from J, with 14 bases in between. Germline V gene lookup returns CDR1 LGHNT and CDR2 FRNRAP. CDR3 nucleotide sequence: TGTGCTGGGGAACAGGGTATTGAGCAGTTCTTC. This gives the protein CAGEQGIEQFF.

The J gene is TRBJ2-7, the V gene TRBV27, with 7 nucleotides matching TRBD2. Trimming removed 6 bases from V and 5 bases from J; junction bases left unmatched: 16. The CDR3 is 16 amino acids. The germline V gene encodes CDR1 MNHEY and CDR2 SMNVEV (reference sequence). CDR3: CASSSSLGTGRDEQYF. The CDR3 region has the DNA TGTGCCAGCAGCTCTTCACTAGGGACGGGGAGGGACGAGCAGTACTTC.

The V and J genes are TRBV2 and TRBJ2-1; weak D call: TRBD2 (7 bases). The CDR3 spans 12 residues. Trimming stripped 3 bases from V and 15 bases from J, with 15 bases between. CDR1 is SNHLY, CDR2 FYNNEI, per germline. The chain's CDR3 is CASSDKGGIGFF. DNA for the CDR3: TGTGCCAGCAGTGATAAGGGGGGGATTGGGTTCTTC.

This chain connects TRBV28 to TRBJ1-4; D unclear. The ends were cut back, 5 bases at V and 0 bases at J, with 25 bases in the middle. Looked up from germline, CDR1 is MDHEN and CDR2 is SYDVKM. The CDR3 has 20 amino acids. The CDR3 DNA follows: TGTGCCAGCAGTCTATCAGCGGACTACCGGGCCCCTTCAACTAATGAAAAACTGTTTTTT. Its translation is CASSLSADYRAPSTNEKLFF.

This clone was found a few times. The chain joins TRBV14 to TRBJ1-1; D gene unclear. Trimming removed 0 bases at V and 2 bases at J, with 7 bases between. Germline V gene sequence: CDR1 SGHDN, CDR2 FVKESK. The CDR3 is 14 amino acids. The CDR3 loop is CASSQEGSNTEAFF. CDR3 DNA: TGTGCCAGCAGCCAAGAGGGCAGTAACACTGAAGCTTTCTTT.

About this clone itself: A junction boundary mismatches the germline segment, possibly from a read error. The CDR3 region has the DNA TGTGCTAGCAGCTTAGGCGGGACGGGCACAGATACGCAGTATTTT. This sequence encodes CASSLGGTGTDTQYF. The V gene is TRBV7-7, the J gene TRBJ2-3, with D maybe TRBD2 (6 bases). CDR1 and CDR2 from the germline V gene are SSHAT and FNYEAQ (reference sequence). This CDR3 comprises 15 residues.